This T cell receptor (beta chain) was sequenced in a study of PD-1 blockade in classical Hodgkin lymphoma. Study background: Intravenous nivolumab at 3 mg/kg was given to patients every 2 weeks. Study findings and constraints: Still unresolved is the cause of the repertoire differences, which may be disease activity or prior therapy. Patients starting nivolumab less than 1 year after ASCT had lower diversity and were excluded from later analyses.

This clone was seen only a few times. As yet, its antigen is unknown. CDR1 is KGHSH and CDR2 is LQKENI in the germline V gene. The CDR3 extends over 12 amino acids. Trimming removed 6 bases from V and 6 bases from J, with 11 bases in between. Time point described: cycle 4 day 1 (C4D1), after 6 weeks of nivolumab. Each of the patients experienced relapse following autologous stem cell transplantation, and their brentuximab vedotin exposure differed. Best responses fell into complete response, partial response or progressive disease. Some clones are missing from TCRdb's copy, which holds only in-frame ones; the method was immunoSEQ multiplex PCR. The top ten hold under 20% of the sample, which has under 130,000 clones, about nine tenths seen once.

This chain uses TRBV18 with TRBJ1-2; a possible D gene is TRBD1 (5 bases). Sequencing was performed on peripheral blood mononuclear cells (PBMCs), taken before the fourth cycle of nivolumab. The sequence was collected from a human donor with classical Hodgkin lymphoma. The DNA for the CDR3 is TGTGCCAGCTCGGCAGTGGGGGATGGCTACACCTTC. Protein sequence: CASSAVGDGYTF.